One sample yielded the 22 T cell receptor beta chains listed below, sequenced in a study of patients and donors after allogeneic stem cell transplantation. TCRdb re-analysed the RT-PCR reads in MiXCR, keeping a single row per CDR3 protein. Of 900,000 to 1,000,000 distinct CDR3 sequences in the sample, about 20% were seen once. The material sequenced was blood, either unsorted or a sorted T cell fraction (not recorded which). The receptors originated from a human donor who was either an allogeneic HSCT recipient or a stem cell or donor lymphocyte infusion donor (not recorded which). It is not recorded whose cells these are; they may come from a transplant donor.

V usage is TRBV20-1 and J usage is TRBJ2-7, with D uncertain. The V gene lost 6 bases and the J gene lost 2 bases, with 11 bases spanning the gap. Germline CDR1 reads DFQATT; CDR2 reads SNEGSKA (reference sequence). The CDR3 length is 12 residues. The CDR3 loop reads CSARRGTYEQYF. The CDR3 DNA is TGCAGTGCCAGGAGAGGAACCTACGAGCAGTACTTC.

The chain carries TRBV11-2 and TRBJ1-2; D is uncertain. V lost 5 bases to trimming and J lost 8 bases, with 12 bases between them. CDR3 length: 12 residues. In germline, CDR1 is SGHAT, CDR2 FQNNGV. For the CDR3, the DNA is TGTGCCAGCAGCCCGACCCCAAGGGGCTACACCTTC. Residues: CASSPTPRGYTF.

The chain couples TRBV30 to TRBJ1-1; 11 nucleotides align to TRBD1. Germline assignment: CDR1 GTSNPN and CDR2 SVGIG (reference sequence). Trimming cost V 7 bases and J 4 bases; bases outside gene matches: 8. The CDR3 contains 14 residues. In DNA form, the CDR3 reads TGTGCCTCCCCATCCGGGACAGGGGGCACTGAAGCTTTCTTT. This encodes CASPSGTGGTEAFF.

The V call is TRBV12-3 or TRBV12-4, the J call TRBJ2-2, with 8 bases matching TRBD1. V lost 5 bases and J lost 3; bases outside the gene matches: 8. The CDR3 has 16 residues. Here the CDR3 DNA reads TGTGCCAGCAGTCGCCGACAGGGGCTCGACACCGGGGAGCTGTTTTTT. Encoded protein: CASSRRQGLDTGELFF.

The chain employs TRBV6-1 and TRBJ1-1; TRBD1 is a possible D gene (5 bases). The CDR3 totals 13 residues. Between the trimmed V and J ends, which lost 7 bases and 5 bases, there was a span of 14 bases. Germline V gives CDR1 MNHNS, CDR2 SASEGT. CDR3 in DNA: TGTGCCAGCATGTGGCAGGGAGGAACTGAAGCTTTCTTT. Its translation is CASMWQGGTEAFF.

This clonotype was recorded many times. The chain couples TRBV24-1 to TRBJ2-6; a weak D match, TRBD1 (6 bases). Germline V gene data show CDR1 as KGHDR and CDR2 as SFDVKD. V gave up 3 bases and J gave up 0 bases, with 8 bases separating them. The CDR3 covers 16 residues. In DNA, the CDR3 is TGTGCCACCAGTGATCCACAGGGCTCTGGGGCCAACGTCCTGACTTTC. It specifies CATSDPQGSGANVLTF.

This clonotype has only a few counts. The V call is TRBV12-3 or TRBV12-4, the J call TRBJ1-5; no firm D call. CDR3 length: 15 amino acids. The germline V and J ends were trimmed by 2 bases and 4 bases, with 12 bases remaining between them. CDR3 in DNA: TGTGCCAGCAGTTTAAGCCTTGGCAATAATCAGCCCCAGCATTTT. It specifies CASSLSLGNNQPQHF.

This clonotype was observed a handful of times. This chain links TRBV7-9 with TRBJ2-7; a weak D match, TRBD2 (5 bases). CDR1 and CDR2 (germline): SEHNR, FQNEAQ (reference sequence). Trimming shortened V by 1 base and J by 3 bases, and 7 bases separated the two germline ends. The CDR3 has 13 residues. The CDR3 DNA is TGTGCCAGCAGCTTAGGAGGGTTCTACGAGCAGTACTTC. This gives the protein CASSLGGFYEQYF.

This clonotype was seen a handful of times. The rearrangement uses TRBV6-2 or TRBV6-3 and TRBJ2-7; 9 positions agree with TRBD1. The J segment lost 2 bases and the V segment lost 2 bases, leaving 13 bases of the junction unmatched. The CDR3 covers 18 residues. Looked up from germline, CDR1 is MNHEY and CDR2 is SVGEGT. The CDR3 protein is CASSYATGGLQRPYEQYF. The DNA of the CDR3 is TGTGCCAGCAGTTACGCGACAGGGGGTTTACAACGACCCTACGAGCAGTACTTC.

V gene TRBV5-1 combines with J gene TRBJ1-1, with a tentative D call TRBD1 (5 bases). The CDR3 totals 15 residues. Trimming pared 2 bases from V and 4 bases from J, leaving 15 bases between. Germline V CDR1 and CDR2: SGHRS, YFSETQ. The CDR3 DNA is TGCGCCAGCAGCTTCACAGGAACTTCGAGCACTGAAGCTTTCTTT. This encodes CASSFTGTSSTEAFF. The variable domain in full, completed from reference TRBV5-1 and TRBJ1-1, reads KAGVTQTPRYLIKTRGQQVTLSCSPISGHRSVSWYQQTPGQGLQFLFEYFSETQRNKGNFPGRFSGRQFSNSRSEMNVSTLELGDSALYLCASSFTGTSSTEAFFGQGTRLTVV.

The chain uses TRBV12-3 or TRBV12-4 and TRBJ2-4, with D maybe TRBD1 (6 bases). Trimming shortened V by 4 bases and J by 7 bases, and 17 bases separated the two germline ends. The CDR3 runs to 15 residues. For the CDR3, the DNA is TGTGCCAGCAGTTCTAGATTCTGGCAGGGGAACATTCAGTACTTC. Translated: CASSSRFWQGNIQYF.

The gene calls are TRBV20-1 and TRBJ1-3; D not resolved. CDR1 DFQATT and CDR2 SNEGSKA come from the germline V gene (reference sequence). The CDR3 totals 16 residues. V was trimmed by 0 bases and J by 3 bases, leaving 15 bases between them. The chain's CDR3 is CSARDLSVVGGNTIYF. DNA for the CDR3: TGCAGTGCTAGAGATCTGTCGGTAGTGGGTGGAAACACCATATATTTT.

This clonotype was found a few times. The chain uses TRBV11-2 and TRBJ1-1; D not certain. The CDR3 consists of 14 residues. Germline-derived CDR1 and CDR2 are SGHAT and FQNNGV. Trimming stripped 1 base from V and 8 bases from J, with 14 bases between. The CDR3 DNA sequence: TGTGCCAGCAGCTTAGGATTCAGGAATCACGAAGCTTTCTTT. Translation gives CASSLGFRNHEAFF.

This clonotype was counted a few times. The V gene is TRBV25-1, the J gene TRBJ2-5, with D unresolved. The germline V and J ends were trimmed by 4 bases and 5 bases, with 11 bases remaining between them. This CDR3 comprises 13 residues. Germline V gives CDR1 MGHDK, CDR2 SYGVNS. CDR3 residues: CASSVWGMETQYF. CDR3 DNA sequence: TGTGCCAGCAGTGTTTGGGGAATGGAGACCCAGTACTTC.

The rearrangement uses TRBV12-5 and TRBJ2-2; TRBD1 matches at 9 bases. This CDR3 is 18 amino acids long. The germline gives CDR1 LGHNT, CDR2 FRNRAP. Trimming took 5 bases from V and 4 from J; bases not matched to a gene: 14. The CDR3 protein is CASGRTQGARWSTGELFF. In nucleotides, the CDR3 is TGTGCTAGTGGTAGAACACAGGGGGCTAGGTGGAGCACCGGGGAGCTGTTTTTT. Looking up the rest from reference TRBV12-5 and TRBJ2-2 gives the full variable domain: DARVTQTPRHKVTEMGQEVTMRCQPILGHNTVFWYRQTMMQGLELLAYFRNRAPLDDSGMPKDRFSAEMPDATLATLKIQPSEPRDSAVYFCASGRTQGARWSTGELFFGEGSRLTVL.

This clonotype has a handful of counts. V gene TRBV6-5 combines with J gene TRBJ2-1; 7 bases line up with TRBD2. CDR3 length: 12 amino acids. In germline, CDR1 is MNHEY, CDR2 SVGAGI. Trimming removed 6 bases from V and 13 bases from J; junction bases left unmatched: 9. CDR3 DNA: TGTGCCAGCAGCCTACCGGGGGGTCACCAGTTCTTC. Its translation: CASSLPGGHQFF.

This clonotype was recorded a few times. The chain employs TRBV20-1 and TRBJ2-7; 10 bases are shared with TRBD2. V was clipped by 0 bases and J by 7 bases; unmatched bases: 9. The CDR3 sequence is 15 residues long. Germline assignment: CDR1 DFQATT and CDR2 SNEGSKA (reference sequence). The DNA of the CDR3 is TGCAGTGCTAGAGATGAGCGGGGGGGTCAATATGAGCAGTACTTC. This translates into CSARDERGGQYEQYF.

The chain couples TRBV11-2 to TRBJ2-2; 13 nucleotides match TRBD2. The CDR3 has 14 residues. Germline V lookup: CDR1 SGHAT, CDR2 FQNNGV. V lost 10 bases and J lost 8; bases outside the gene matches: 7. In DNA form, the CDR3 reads TGTGCCACCTCTGGGACTAGCGGGGTTGGGGAGCTGTTTTTT. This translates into CATSGTSGVGELFF.

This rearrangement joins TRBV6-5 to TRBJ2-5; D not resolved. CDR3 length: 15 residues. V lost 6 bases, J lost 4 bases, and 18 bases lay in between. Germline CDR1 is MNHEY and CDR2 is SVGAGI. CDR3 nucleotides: TGTGCCAGCAGGAACTCGCCGGTTCGAGTAGAGACCCAGTACTTC. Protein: CASRNSPVRVETQYF.

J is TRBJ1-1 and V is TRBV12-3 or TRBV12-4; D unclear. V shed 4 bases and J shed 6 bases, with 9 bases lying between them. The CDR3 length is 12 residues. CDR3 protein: CASSSYRPEAFF. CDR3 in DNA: TGTGCCAGCAGTTCCTACAGACCTGAAGCTTTCTTT.

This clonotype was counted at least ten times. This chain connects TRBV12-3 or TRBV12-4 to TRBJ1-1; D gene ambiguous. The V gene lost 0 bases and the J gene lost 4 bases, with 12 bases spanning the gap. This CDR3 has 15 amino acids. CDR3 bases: TGTGCCAGCAGTTTAGCGCCCGATGGCCTCACTGAAGCTTTCTTT. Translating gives CASSLAPDGLTEAFF.

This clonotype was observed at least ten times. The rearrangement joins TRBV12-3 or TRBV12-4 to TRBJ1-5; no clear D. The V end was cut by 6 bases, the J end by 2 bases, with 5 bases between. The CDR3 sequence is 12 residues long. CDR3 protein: CASRRGNQPQHF. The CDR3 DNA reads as TGTGCCAGCAGGCGGGGCAATCAGCCCCAGCATTTT.